The source of this T cell receptor beta chain is a study of blood T cells in healthy people across ages. The use of a sample-barcoded 5' primer and a J-beta primer mix characterized a second PCR of about 6 to 12 cycles. MiXCR, applied by TCRdb to the 5' RACE reads, yields one record per CDR3 protein. The sample carries over 500,000 distinct CDR3 sequences, over 25% recorded once. This CDR3 region has 14 residues. The sample also formed part of further work on T cells of mothers and their children.

This sequence originates from a boy between 2 and 10 years old in good health. The genes are TRBV12-3 or TRBV12-4 and TRBJ2-5; D gene uncertain. The DNA end is a closer match to TRBJ2-1, so the J assignment may be wrong. Sequencing used blood. CDR3: CASSRRLGSYEQFF. Written as DNA, the CDR3 is TGTGCCAGCAGTCGAAGACTGGGGTCCTATGAGCAGTTCTTC.